This T cell receptor beta chain was sequenced for a study of tumor-infiltrating lymphocytes in primary liver carcinoma. Study overall: Patients were men and women aged 30 to 69 years.

From approximately 500 ng total RNA, TCR beta cDNA was generated with a primer in the constant region. Libraries for TCR beta were built through three nested multiplex PCR rounds, which together made up a slightly modified ARM-PCR procedure. A C-beta reverse primer and TRBV1-TRBV30 forward primers served in each of the first two PCR rounds, at around 10 cycles apiece. TCRdb recomputed calls from the multiplex PCR reads with MiXCR, one row per CDR3 protein. In the table there are about 350,000 distinct CDR3 sequences, 65% of which are singletons. The V gene end was trimmed by 5 bases and the J gene end by 5 bases; junction bases not matched to a gene: 8. The germline CDR1 and CDR2 sequences are MDHEN and SYDVKM. The length of the CDR3 is 15 residues. This clonotype showed up just once. RNA was extracted from whole blood without cell sorting, alongside germline DNA. Patients showed chronic HBV infection and an absence of prior treatment.

Material for sequencing was peripheral blood. The origin of this receptor is a man aged 35-49 years with primary liver carcinoma and hepatitis B virus infection. The chain combines TRBV28 with TRBJ2-5, with 10 bases lining up with TRBD1. The CDR3 DNA follows: TGTGCCAGCAGTCCAACGGGACAGGGGTGGGAGACCCAGTACTTC. Encoded protein: CASSPTGQGWETQYF.